One and the same sample provided the 11 T cell receptor beta chains below, sequenced in a study of shared clonotypes between healthy human individuals. Method: immunoSEQ multiplex PCR; TCRdb's copy keeps in-frame clones and lacks some. The sample includes some 2,100,000 clones, approximately 96% seen only once; the top ten take about 0.13%. Sequencing used naive CD4+ T cells sorted from blood. The subset denotes: CD45RA+ positively selected. The receptors derive from a man aged 18 to 30 in good health.

V gene TRBV29-1 combines with J gene TRBJ1-2; unclear D gene. CDR1 and CDR2 from the germline V gene are SQVTM and ANQGSEA. Trimming took 0 bases from V and 8 from J, leaving 10 bases between them. This CDR3 is built from 12 residues. This CDR3 is CSVEDLERGYTF. The CDR3 DNA is TGCAGCGTTGAAGATCTGGAGAGAGGCTACACCTTC. The whole variable domain, filled in from reference TRBV29-1 and TRBJ1-2, reads SAVISQKPSRDICQRGTSLTIQCQVDSQVTMMFWYRQQPGQSLTLIATANQGSEATYESGFVIDKFPISRPNLTFSTLTVSNMSPEDSSIYLCSVEDLERGYTFGSGTRLTVV.

The chain links TRBV19 to TRBJ2-5, with D perhaps TRBD1 (5 bases). The germline V and J ends were trimmed by 1 base and 1 base, with 10 bases remaining between them. The germline CDR1 and CDR2 sequences are LNHDA and SQIVND (reference sequence). This CDR3 contains 15 residues. The CDR3 sequence: CASSIGLTVQETQYF. The CDR3, as DNA: TGTGCCAGTAGTATAGGTTTGACAGTCCAAGAGACCCAGTACTTC.

The J gene is TRBJ2-1, the V gene TRBV4-1, with 7 nucleotides matching TRBD2. This CDR3 region has 16 residues. Germline CDR1 reads MGHRA; CDR2 reads YSYEKL. V lost 4 bases, J lost 5 bases, and 11 bases stayed unmatched. The CDR3 sequence: CASSRRGVDGHNEQFF. CDR3 nucleotides: TGCGCCAGCAGCCGACGGGGGGTTGATGGACACAATGAGCAGTTCTTC.

The V gene is TRBV9, the J gene TRBJ2-1, with a weak D call TRBD1 (6 bases). Trimming cost V 0 bases and J 6 bases, with 10 bases left between them. The CDR3 totals 14 residues. CDR1 SGDLS and CDR2 YYNGEE come from the germline V gene. The CDR3 region is CASSVAGAPNEQFF. The CDR3 region has the DNA TGTGCCAGCAGCGTAGCAGGGGCCCCCAATGAGCAGTTCTTC.

The rearrangement joins TRBV13 to TRBJ1-1; D unresolved. The V end was cut by 6 bases, the J end by 0 bases, with 5 bases between. Germline V CDR1 and CDR2: PRHDT, FYEKMQ (reference sequence). The CDR3 is made up of 12 amino acids. For the CDR3, the DNA is TGTGCCAGCAGGGGCATGAACACTGAAGCTTTCTTT. This sequence encodes CASRGMNTEAFF.

V and J are TRBV4-1 and TRBJ1-6, with a weak D call TRBD1 (5 bases). Germline-derived CDR1 and CDR2 are MGHRA and YSYEKL. This CDR3 spans 17 amino acids. V lost 0 bases, J lost 0 bases, and 9 bases lay in between. The CDR3 coding sequence is TGCGCCAGCAGCCAAGAAACAGGAGCCTCCTATAATTCACCCCTCCACTTT. Translated: CASSQETGASYNSPLHF.

The V call is TRBV7-8, the J call TRBJ1-1, with unresolved D. Trimming cost V 5 bases and J 6 bases, with 10 bases left between them. The germline V gene encodes CDR1 SGHVS and CDR2 FQNEAQ. The length of the CDR3 is 12 residues. CDR3 nucleotide sequence: TGTGCCAGCAGCCAGGTTGCGGCTGAAGCTTTCTTT. It codes for CASSQVAAEAFF.

This rearrangement joins TRBV11-2 to TRBJ2-1; 9 bases align to TRBD2. The V segment lost 7 bases and the J segment 8 bases; nucleotides outside the gene matches: 12. The CDR3 loop spans 15 amino acids. Germline loops: CDR1 SGHAT, CDR2 FQNNGV. CDR3 sequence reads: CASKKVAGVRDEQFF. CDR3 DNA: TGTGCCAGCAAAAAAGTAGCGGGAGTTAGGGATGAGCAGTTCTTC.

The chain recombines TRBV11-2 with TRBJ2-6; D tentatively reads TRBD1 or TRBD2 (5 bases each). V dropped 5 bases and J dropped 0 bases, with 17 bases sitting between them. Germline V gene data show CDR1 as SGHAT and CDR2 as FQNNGV. CDR3 length: 18 residues. This CDR3 is CASSPRELLLSGANVLTF. In DNA, the CDR3 is TGTGCCAGCAGCCCCAGGGAGCTCCTACTCTCTGGGGCCAACGTCCTGACTTTC. Looking up the rest from reference TRBV11-2 and TRBJ2-6 gives the full variable domain: EAGVAQSPRYKIIEKRQSVAFWCNPISGHATLYWYQQILGQGPKLLIQFQNNGVVDDSQLPKDRFSAERLKGVDSTLKIQPAKLEDSAVYLCASSPRELLLSGANVLTFGAGSRLTVL.

About this clone itself: Other nucleotide sequences in the sample specify the same CDR3. The CDR3 is CASSPGTGNQPQHF. Written as DNA, the CDR3 is TGTGCCAGCTCACCGGGGACAGGGAATCAGCCCCAGCATTTT. This sequence joins TRBV18 and TRBJ1-5, with 9 bases that match TRBD1. The CDR3 runs 14 residues. Germline V gives CDR1 KGHSH, CDR2 LQKENI. The V segment lost 3 bases and the J segment 4 bases; nucleotides outside the gene matches: 1.

The chain uses TRBV15 and TRBJ2-5, with a weak D call TRBD1 (6 bases). Germline assignment: CDR1 LNHNV and CDR2 YYDKDF (reference sequence). This CDR3 spans 14 amino acids. Between the trimmed V and J ends, which lost 3 bases and 2 bases, there was a span of 10 bases. CDR3 in amino acids: CATSSRGQQETQYF. CDR3 nucleotide sequence: TGTGCCACCAGCAGCCGGGGACAACAAGAGACCCAGTACTTC.